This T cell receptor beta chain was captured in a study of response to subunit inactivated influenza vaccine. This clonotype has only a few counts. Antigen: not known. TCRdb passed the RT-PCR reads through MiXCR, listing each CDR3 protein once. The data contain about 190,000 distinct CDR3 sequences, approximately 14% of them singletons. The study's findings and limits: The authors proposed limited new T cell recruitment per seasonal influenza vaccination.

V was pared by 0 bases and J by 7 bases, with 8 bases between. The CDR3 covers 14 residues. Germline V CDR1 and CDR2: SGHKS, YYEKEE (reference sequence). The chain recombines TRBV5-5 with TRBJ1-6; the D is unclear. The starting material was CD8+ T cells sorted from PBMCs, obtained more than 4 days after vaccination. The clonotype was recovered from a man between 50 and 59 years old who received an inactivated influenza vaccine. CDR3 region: CASSLVQLNSPLHF. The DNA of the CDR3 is TGTGCCAGCAGCTTGGTTCAGTTAAATTCACCCCTCCACTTT.